Listed below are T cell receptor beta chains from one sample, sequenced in a study of blood T cell repertoires in COVID-19. Some clones are missing from TCRdb's copy, which holds only in-frame ones; the method was immunoSEQ multiplex PCR. The table has 45,000 to 50,000 clones, approximately 83% seen once. The sample comprised peripheral blood. These receptors came from a man aged 80 or over in a cohort sampled during active COVID-19. CDR3s include the opening cysteine and the closing phenylalanine or tryptophan. A D gene is named only where the DNA matches it firmly. Size is stated for part of the rows, as once, few or many counts, or as a class when the clone is expanded.

>TRBV7-7|TRBJ2-1|TRBD2|-
CASSLIAGGKYNEQFF
TGTGCTAGCAGCCTAATAGCGGGGGGTAAATACAATGAGCAGTTCTTC
>TRBV27|TRBJ1-2|-|-
CASSLSAAGTYGYTF
TGTGCCAGCAGTTTATCGGCAGCAGGAACTTATGGCTACACCTTC
>TRBV28|TRBJ2-7|-|-
CASVRNSYEQYF
TGTGCCAGCGTTCGGAACAGCTACGAGCAGTACTTC
>TRBV4-1|TRBJ2-7|TRBD1|-
CASSRLALGGPGQGFEQYF
TGCGCCAGCAGCCGACTGGCCCTCGGTGGTCCGGGACAGGGTTTTGAGCAGTACTTC
>TRBV6-2/TRBV6-3|TRBJ1-2|TRBD1|once
CASSYNGQGGSYTF
TGTGCCAGCAGTTACAATGGACAGGGGGGAAGCTACACCTTC
>TRBV6-5|TRBJ1-2|TRBD1|few
CASRDRTGAGGYTF
TGTGCCAGCAGGGATCGGACAGGGGCGGGTGGCTACACCTTC
>TRBV7-7|TRBJ2-1|-|-
CASSLRGSYNEQFF
TGTGCTAGCAGCTTAAGGGGATCCTACAATGAGCAGTTCTTC
>TRBV2|TRBJ2-1|TRBD2|few
CASSVLVGLAGAASYNEQFF
TGTGCCAGCAGTGTTCTAGTCGGACTAGCGGGGGCCGCCTCCTACAATGAGCAGTTCTTC
>TRBV7-8|TRBJ1-4|-|-
CASRGAAGAREKLFF
TGTGCCAGCAGGGGAGCAGCGGGGGCGCGGGAAAAACTGTTTTTT
>TRBV5-1|TRBJ1-2|-|-
CASSLTGQSYYGYTF
TGCGCCAGCAGCTTGACGGGACAAAGTTACTATGGCTACACCTTC
>TRBV4-2|TRBJ2-7|TRBD2|few
CASSQYSGSTPYEQYF
TGTGCCAGCAGCCAATATAGCGGGAGTACGCCCTACGAGCAGTACTTC